The 16 T cell receptor beta chains given below trace back to one sample, sequenced in a study of T cells in Graves' hyperthyroidism and ophthalmopathy. TCR beta CDR3 region amplification was performed from RNA transcripts. The TCR CDR3 was amplified in a first-round RT-PCR using the HTBI primer set. TCRdb redid the calling of the multiplex PCR reads with MiXCR, one entry per CDR3 protein. The data contain approximately 710,000 distinct CDR3 sequences, roughly 17% of them singletons. Sequencing used blood. These receptors all come from a man aged 45-65 years with Graves' hyperthyroidism.

The chain couples TRBV6-6 to TRBJ2-7; tentatively, D is TRBD1 (5 bases). Germline V gene sequence: CDR1 MNHNY, CDR2 SVGAGI (reference sequence). Deletions cut 0 bases from V and 5 bases from J, with 11 bases between. There are 14 residues in the CDR3. Here the CDR3 reads CASSYSRQGNEQYF. For the CDR3, the DNA is TGTGCCAGCAGTTACTCCAGGCAGGGCAACGAGCAGTACTTC.

The chain couples TRBV20-1 to TRBJ2-2; no definite D call. Trimming shortened V by 6 bases and J by 7 bases, and 15 bases separated the two germline ends. The CDR3 length is 13 residues. Germline CDR1 and CDR2: DFQATT and SNEGSKA (reference sequence). In nucleotides, the CDR3 is TGCAGTGCAGAAGAGATTAGTAGCGGGGAGCTGTTTTTT. This translates into CSAEEISSGELFF.

The sample holds many counts of this clonotype. CDR3 DNA: TGTGCCAGCAGTTTTACCAGGGAGCATGAGCAGTTCTTC. Its translation is CASSFTREHEQFF. V and J are TRBV27 and TRBJ2-1; D may correspond to TRBD1 or TRBD2 (5 bases each). This CDR3 contains 13 residues. Trimming cost V 3 bases and J 8 bases, with 11 bases left between them. The germline CDR1 and CDR2 sequences are MNHEY and SMNVEV (reference sequence).

In its sample, this clonotype was seen a few times. This chain links TRBV30 with TRBJ1-5, with TRBD1 matching 7 bases. With V trimmed by 3 bases and J by 7 bases, 12 bases remained unmatched. Germline V CDR1 and CDR2: GTSNPN, SVGIG (reference sequence). The length of the CDR3 is 15 residues. This CDR3 is CAWRGPGGAGQPQHF. Here the CDR3 DNA reads TGTGCCTGGAGGGGGCCAGGGGGGGCGGGACAGCCCCAGCATTTT.

This clonotype was recorded a few times. The chain carries TRBV3-1 and TRBJ1-5; D is ambiguous. CDR3 length: 14 residues. Between the trimmed V and J ends, which lost 2 bases and 3 bases, there was a span of 8 bases. Germline V gene lookup returns CDR1 LGHDT and CDR2 YNNKEL (reference sequence). The DNA of the CDR3 is TGTGCCAGCAGCCAATTTGGTTCCAATCAGCCCCAGCATTTT. Translated, it gives CASSQFGSNQPQHF.

Ten or more counts support this clonotype. For the CDR3, the DNA is TGTGCCAGCAGTTTTGGGGGACTTACCTCCGGGGAGCTGTTTTTT. This codes for CASSFGGLTSGELFF. The chain employs TRBV12-3 or TRBV12-4 and TRBJ2-2, with D perhaps TRBD2 (6 bases). Trimming removed 3 bases from V and 6 bases from J, with 14 bases in between. This CDR3 region has 15 residues.

This clonotype was recorded at least ten times. The V and J genes are TRBV7-3 and TRBJ2-3; 11 bases match TRBD2. The V and J ends lost 5 bases and 4 bases, in that order; junction bases with no gene match: 2. The CDR3 is 14 residues long. CDR1 SGHTA and CDR2 FQGTGA come from the germline V gene. The CDR3 here is CASSTSGSADTQYF. The CDR3 DNA reads TGTGCCAGCAGCACTAGCGGGAGTGCAGATACGCAGTATTTT. Drawing the rest from reference TRBV7-3 and TRBJ2-3, the complete variable domain is GAGVSQTPSNKVTEKGKYVELRCDPISGHTALYWYRQSLGQGPEFLIYFQGTGAADDSGLPNDRFFAVRPEGSVSTLKIQRTERGDSAVYLCASSTSGSADTQYFGPGTRLTVL.

This clonotype was found many times. The rearrangement links TRBV20-1 to TRBJ2-7; maybe TRBD2 (5 bases). CDR3 size: 12 residues. Looked up from germline, CDR1 is DFQATT and CDR2 is SNEGSKA (reference sequence). V dropped 6 bases and J dropped 1 base, with 10 bases sitting between them. CDR3 DNA: TGCAGTGCCGTAAGGGAGTCCTACGAGCAGTACTTC. This gives the protein CSAVRESYEQYF.

This clonotype was observed at least ten times. This sequence joins TRBV11-2 and TRBJ2-1, with 7 bases that match TRBD2. Trimming cost V 0 bases and J 0 bases; bases outside gene matches: 2. The CDR3 loop spans 16 amino acids. Germline V gene sequence: CDR1 SGHAT, CDR2 FQNNGV. In nucleotides, the CDR3 is TGTGCCAGCAGCTTAGATAGCGGGCTCTCCTACAATGAGCAGTTCTTC. Its translation: CASSLDSGLSYNEQFF.

This clonotype was observed a handful of times. Here the CDR3 DNA reads TGTGCCAGTAGTATAGCTGGCGGGAGCACAGATACGCAGTATTTT. Translation: CASSIAGGSTDTQYF. The gene calls are TRBV19 and TRBJ2-3; possible D gene TRBD2, 5 bases. Trimming removed 1 base from V and 0 bases from J, with 8 bases in between. The CDR3 is 15 residues long. Germline CDR1 LNHDA, CDR2 SQIVND (reference sequence).

In its sample, this clonotype was seen many times. V is TRBV2 and J is TRBJ2-3; 10 bases agree with TRBD2. V was pared by 8 bases and J by 4 bases, with 6 bases of the junction left unmatched. Germline V CDR1 and CDR2: SNHLY, FYNNEI. CDR3 length: 14 residues. The CDR3 sequence is CASLASGSPDTQYF. In nucleotides, the CDR3 is TGTGCCAGCCTGGCTAGCGGGAGCCCAGATACGCAGTATTTT.

This clonotype was recorded many times. This sequence joins TRBV28 and TRBJ1-5; D unresolved. Per germline, CDR1 MDHEN and CDR2 SYDVKM. This CDR3 contains 14 residues. V dropped 2 bases and J dropped 4 bases, with 9 bases sitting between them. The CDR3 here is CASSLVRDNQPQHF. CDR3 bases: TGTGCCAGCAGTTTAGTAAGAGATAATCAGCCCCAGCATTTT.

Ten or more counts support this clonotype. The CDR3, as DNA: TGTGCCAGCAGTCTCGGGACCACAAACAATGAGCAGTTCTTC. As protein: CASSLGTTNNEQFF. J is TRBJ2-1 and V is TRBV27; the D call may be TRBD1 or TRBD2 (5 bases each). The CDR3 covers 14 residues. Trimming pared 5 bases from V and 5 bases from J, leaving 13 bases between. Germline V CDR1 and CDR2: MNHEY, SMNVEV (reference sequence).

This clonotype was observed a handful of times. The chain uses TRBV5-6 and TRBJ2-7, with TRBD2 identical over 7 bases. The J segment lost 4 bases and the V segment lost 5 bases, leaving 9 bases of the junction unmatched. Germline loops: CDR1 SGHDT, CDR2 YYEEEE. CDR3 length: 14 amino acids. DNA for the CDR3: TGTGCCAGCAGTGACGGGGGAGGGCCTTACGAGCAGTACTTC. Translation: CASSDGGGPYEQYF. Variable domain in full (rest from reference TRBV5-6 and TRBJ2-7): DAGVTQSPTHLIKTRGQQVTLRCSPKSGHDTVSWYQQALGQGPQFIFQYYEEEERQRGNFPDRFSGHQFPNYSSELNVNALLLGDSALYLCASSDGGGPYEQYFGPGTRLTVT.

This clonotype was detected ten times or more. This rearrangement joins TRBV28 to TRBJ2-3; 7 bases fit TRBD1. The ends lost 3 bases at V and 1 base at J; junction bases unmatched: 7. CDR1 is MDHEN, CDR2 SYDVKM, per germline. CDR3 length equals 16 residues. The CDR3 protein is CASSFKTGLGTDTQYF. CDR3 bases: TGTGCCAGCAGTTTCAAGACAGGGTTGGGCACAGATACGCAGTATTTT.

The chain recombines TRBV4-3 with TRBJ2-7; D remains unclear. Germline V gives CDR1 LGHNA, CDR2 YSLEER. The ends were cut back, 0 bases at V and 0 bases at J, with 6 bases in the middle. The CDR3 contains 14 residues. CDR3 nucleotides: TGCGCCAGCAGCCAAGACGGTCTCTCCTACGAGCAGTACTTC. It yields the protein CASSQDGLSYEQYF.